One and the same sample provided the 7 T cell receptor beta chains below, sequenced in a study of blood T cell repertoires in COVID-19. Profiling relied on immunoSEQ multiplex PCR, and the TCRdb table lists in-frame clones only, not all of them. The repertoire holds around 100,000 clones, with around 85% as singletons. The sample was peripheral blood. The receptors were sampled from a man in his 70s with active or convalescent COVID-19.

The chain couples TRBV11-2 to TRBJ1-1; no reliable D call. The CDR3 runs to 13 residues. Between the trimmed V and J ends, which lost 1 base and 4 bases, there was a span of 7 bases. Germline CDR1 and CDR2: SGHAT and FQNNGV. The CDR3 DNA follows: TGTGCCAGCAGCTTAGCGGGGTTCACTGAAGCTTTCTTT. Translation gives CASSLAGFTEAFF.

About this clone: This same CDR3 is encoded by further DNA sequences in the sample. This rearrangement joins TRBV5-1 to TRBJ1-1, with TRBD1 matching over 7 bases. Germline V gene sequence: CDR1 SGHRS, CDR2 YFSETQ. Germline trimming cut 5 bases from V and 4 bases from J; bases unmatched to any gene: 5. CDR3 size: 13 residues. The CDR3 region is CASSPTGATEAFF. The CDR3 bases are TGCGCCAGCAGTCCCACAGGGGCCACTGAAGCTTTCTTT.

The V gene is TRBV19, the J gene TRBJ2-1; TRBD1 might be the D (6 bases). In germline, CDR1 is LNHDA, CDR2 SQIVND (reference sequence). With 8 bases removed from V and 6 bases from J, the gap between germline ends came to 14 bases. This CDR3 has 13 amino acids. CDR3 residues: CASSRTASNEQFF. CDR3 sequence (DNA): TGTGCCAGTTCACGGACAGCTAGCAATGAGCAGTTCTTC.

The sample holds a few counts of this clone. Here the CDR3 reads CSVGAGTGTYGYTF. The CDR3 nucleotides read TGCAGCGTTGGGGCCGGGACAGGGACTTATGGCTACACCTTC. The chain couples TRBV29-1 to TRBJ1-2; TRBD1 aligns across 9 bases. The CDR3 covers 14 residues. The V segment lost 4 bases and the J segment 5 bases; nucleotides outside the gene matches: 8. Per the germline V gene, CDR1 is SQVTM and CDR2 is ANQGSEA.

The chain recombines TRBV19 with TRBJ2-3, with TRBD2 identical over 11 bases. The J segment lost 1 base and the V segment lost 6 bases, leaving 6 bases of the junction unmatched. The CDR3 totals 16 residues. Germline CDR1 is LNHDA and CDR2 is SQIVND (reference sequence). This CDR3 reads CASSDQLAGGTDTQYF. DNA of the CDR3: TGTGCCAGTAGCGACCAACTAGCGGGGGGCACAGATACGCAGTATTTT. Based on the CDR3 plus reference TRBV19 and TRBJ2-3, the full variable domain is DGGITQSPKYLFRKEGQNVTLSCEQNLNHDAMYWYRQDPGQGLRLIYYSQIVNDFQKGDIAEGYSVSREKKESFPLTVTSAQKNPTAFYLCASSDQLAGGTDTQYFGPGTRLTVL.

This chain joins TRBV6-5 and TRBJ2-5; D possibly corresponds to TRBD2 (6 bases). V lost 2 bases and J 5 bases, leaving 18 bases between the germline ends. Germline CDR1 is MNHEY and CDR2 is SVGAGI. This CDR3 contains 16 residues. The CDR3 bases are TGTGCCAGCAGTTACGGAATCGTCGGGGGTAGGGAGACCCAGTACTTC. It specifies CASSYGIVGGRETQYF.

This clone occurred a few times. This sample includes further DNA sequences coding for the same CDR3. The gene calls are TRBV6-5 and TRBJ1-5; no clear D. Germline V gene data show CDR1 as MNHEY and CDR2 as SVGAGI. V was pared by 0 bases and J by 1 base, with 7 bases between. The CDR3 has 15 amino acids. Here the CDR3 reads CASSYSGGSNQPQHF. The CDR3 DNA reads as TGTGCCAGCAGTTACTCGGGAGGCAGCAATCAGCCCCAGCATTTT.